The 5 T cell receptor beta chains below come from one sample, sequenced in a study of early T cells in non-severe SARS-CoV-2 infection. MiXCR was run by TCRdb on the 5' RACE reads, yielding one entry per CDR3 protein. The sample lists about 30,000 distinct CDR3 sequences; roughly 6.1% were seen once. Sequenced sample: whole blood. The receptors shown here come from an adult who was a healthcare worker with PCR-confirmed SARS-CoV-2 infection or an uninfected control (not recorded which).

This clonotype was counted between two and nine times. The chain joins TRBV7-6 to TRBJ2-5; D is perhaps TRBD1 or TRBD2 (5 bases each). The V and J ends lost 8 bases and 5 bases respectively, with 9 bases between them. The germline V gene has CDR1 SGHVS and CDR2 FNYEAQ. The CDR3 has 11 residues. CDR3 sequence (DNA): TGTGCCAGCTCTGGGGGTGAGACCCAGTACTTC. This encodes CASSGGETQYF.

The sample holds many counts of this clonotype. The rearrangement uses TRBV5-1 and TRBJ2-1, with 13 bases that match TRBD2. Germline V gene data show CDR1 as SGHRS and CDR2 as YFSETQ. The trim removed 3 bases at V and 7 bases at J, leaving 7 bases unmatched. The CDR3 runs 16 residues. The CDR3 DNA reads TGCGCCAGCAGCTCCCAGGCGACTAGCGGGAGGAATGAGCAGTTCTTC. This sequence encodes CASSSQATSGRNEQFF.

In this sample, this clonotype turned up many times. This rearrangement joins TRBV28 to TRBJ2-5, with D unresolved. V dropped 3 bases and J dropped 2 bases, with 7 bases sitting between them. Germline V gives CDR1 MDHEN, CDR2 SYDVKM. The CDR3 has 13 amino acids. CDR3: CASSFPVQETQYF. The CDR3 nucleotides read TGTGCCAGCAGTTTTCCCGTACAAGAGACCCAGTACTTC.

This clonotype came up many times. The V call is TRBV19, the J call TRBJ1-4; D gene ambiguous. Germline CDR1 and CDR2: LNHDA and SQIVND (reference sequence). The CDR3 sequence is 15 residues long. V lost 3 bases, J lost 0 bases, and 8 bases lay in between. CDR3 sequence reads: CASSINHPTNEKLFF. The DNA for the CDR3 is TGTGCCAGTAGTATCAACCACCCAACTAATGAAAAACTGTTTTTT.

V gene TRBV2 combines with J gene TRBJ2-7; D gene uncertain. Germline-derived CDR1 and CDR2 are SNHLY and FYNNEI. This CDR3 is built from 13 residues. V dropped 5 bases and J dropped 2 bases, with 10 bases sitting between them. CDR3 nucleotide sequence: TGTGCCAGCAGTATCCGTGGGGCCTACGAGCAGTACTTC. Its protein is CASSIRGAYEQYF.